This T cell receptor (beta chain) was obtained from a study of shared T cell receptors in the human thymus. The germline CDR1 and CDR2 sequences are SGHAT and FQNNGV. The length of the CDR3 is 17 residues. Trimming cost V 1 base and J 2 bases; bases outside gene matches: 6. The data were produced by immunoSEQ multiplex PCR, yet TCRdb's version contains in-frame clones alone and is incomplete. The sample records hundreds of thousands of clones, over 90% being singletons. Sequencing was carried out using thymocytes. This TCR came from a human donor. The chain is built from TRBV11-2 and TRBJ2-1, with 9 bases lining up with TRBD2. The CDR3 DNA is TGTGCCAGCAGCTTAGTTGCTAGCGGGACTACCTACAATGAGCAGTTCTTC. This codes for CASSLVASGTTYNEQFF. The whole variable domain, remainder taken from reference TRBV11-2 and TRBJ2-1, is EAGVAQSPRYKIIEKRQSVAFWCNPISGHATLYWYQQILGQGPKLLIQFQNNGVVDDSQLPKDRFSAERLKGVDSTLKIQPAKLEDSAVYLCASSLVASGTTYNEQFFGPGTRLTVL.